The next 21 T cell receptor beta chains were all read from a single sample in a study of T cell repertoires in cytomegalovirus infection. MiXCR, run by TCRdb on the reads, gives a single entry per CDR3 protein. The sample holds 150,000 to 200,000 distinct CDR3 sequences, over 25% seen once. What was sequenced was PBMCs. The source of these receptors is a human donor in good health (CMV status not recorded). Some clones in this sample may be carry-over from other donors' samples.

The chain is built from TRBV7-2 and TRBJ1-1; 8 bases are a match to TRBD1. With V trimmed by 3 bases and J by 3 bases, 9 bases remained unmatched. The germline CDR1 and CDR2 sequences are SGHTA and FQGNSA. The CDR3 runs 16 residues. CDR3 loop: CASSFYRGGGHTEAFF. CDR3 nucleotide sequence: TGTGCCAGCAGCTTTTACAGGGGGGGGGGGCACACTGAAGCTTTCTTT.

In its sample, this clonotype was seen many times. The chain has TRBV7-2 and TRBJ1-2, with a weak D call TRBD1 (6 bases). Trimming left V 5 bases short and J 6 bases short, with 10 bases between. Germline V gives CDR1 SGHTA, CDR2 FQGNSA. This CDR3 contains 12 residues. The CDR3 DNA is TGTGCCAGCAGCCCCAACAGGGATGGCTACACCTTC. Encoded protein: CASSPNRDGYTF. The variable domain in full, completed from reference TRBV7-2 and TRBJ1-2, reads GAGVSQSPSNKVTEKGKDVELRCDPISGHTALYWYRQSLGQGLEFLIYFQGNSAPDKSGLPSDRFSAERTGGSVSTLTIQRTQQEDSAVYLCASSPNRDGYTFGSGTRLTVV.

This clonotype was seen a handful of times. The chain joins TRBV20-1 to TRBJ2-3, with no clear D. This CDR3 is built from 13 residues. V shed 3 bases and J shed 0 bases, with 7 bases lying between them. The germline V gene has CDR1 DFQATT and CDR2 SNEGSKA (reference sequence). CDR3 region: CSARSRSTDTQYF. CDR3 nucleotides: TGCAGTGCTAGGTCCCGGAGCACAGATACGCAGTATTTT.

This clonotype was counted ten times or more. The CDR3 region is CASRPGLAGGLSSYEQYF. In DNA form, the CDR3 reads TGTGCCAGCAGACCCGGACTAGCGGGGGGTCTAAGCTCCTACGAGCAGTACTTC. The V and J genes are TRBV7-2 and TRBJ2-7; 14 bases agree with TRBD2. With 6 bases clipped from V and 0 bases from J, the junction kept 10 bases outside the gene matches. The CDR3 consists of 18 residues. Per germline, CDR1 SGHTA and CDR2 FQGNSA.

The chain combines TRBV28 with TRBJ2-7; D is uncertain. Trimming left V 3 bases short and J 0 bases short, with 6 bases between. Germline V gene sequence: CDR1 MDHEN, CDR2 SYDVKM. CDR3 size: 13 residues. CDR3 DNA sequence: TGTGCCAGCAGTTTCTCGACCTCCTACGAGCAGTACTTC. This codes for CASSFSTSYEQYF.

This clonotype was seen only a few times. The gene calls are TRBV6-2 or TRBV6-3 and TRBJ2-1, with a tentative D call TRBD2 (6 bases). Germline CDR1 is MNHEY and CDR2 is SVGEGT. Trimming shortened V by 2 bases and J by 7 bases, and 12 bases separated the two germline ends. This CDR3 has 14 amino acids. The CDR3 region is CASSYLDLANEQFF. The CDR3 DNA is TGTGCCAGCAGTTACCTGGACCTAGCGAATGAGCAGTTCTTC.

This clonotype has a handful of counts. The chain has TRBV11-2 and TRBJ2-7; D uncertain. With 2 bases removed from V and 1 base from J, the gap between germline ends came to 6 bases. Germline CDR1 and CDR2: SGHAT and FQNNGV. The CDR3 is made up of 13 amino acids. The CDR3 sequence is CASSLQVSYEQYF. The CDR3 DNA sequence: TGTGCCAGCAGCTTACAAGTTTCCTACGAGCAGTACTTC.

A few counts support this clonotype. The CDR3 sequence is CASSPQGYTEAFF. DNA for the CDR3: TGTGCCAGCAGTCCACAGGGGTACACTGAAGCTTTCTTT. The chain has TRBV6-5 and TRBJ1-1; 7 bases are shared with TRBD1. J lost 3 bases, V lost 5 bases, and 3 bases had no gene match. The CDR3 runs 13 residues. The germline gives CDR1 MNHEY, CDR2 SVGAGI.

This clonotype was counted a single time. The rearrangement joins TRBV11-1 to TRBJ2-1; a weak D match, TRBD1 (6 bases). The CDR3 sequence is 14 residues long. The V and J ends lost 5 bases and 6 bases respectively, with 14 bases between them. Germline lookup yields CDR1 SGHAT and CDR2 FQDESV (reference sequence). CDR3 protein: CASSPTGNRNEQFF. The CDR3 region has the DNA TGTGCCAGCAGCCCTACAGGGAATCGCAATGAGCAGTTCTTC.

This clonotype has just a few counts. The CDR3 sequence: CASSTQGVVATQYF. DNA of the CDR3: TGTGCCAGCAGCACACAGGGTGTGGTAGCGACCCAGTACTTC. The chain joins TRBV7-9 to TRBJ2-5; D is possibly TRBD1 (6 bases). Germline values: CDR1 SEHNR, CDR2 FQNEAQ (reference sequence). This CDR3 comprises 14 residues. Between the trimmed V and J ends, which lost 5 bases and 7 bases, there was a span of 17 bases.

This CDR3 reads CSAHPNAVPDTQYF. The CDR3 DNA sequence: TGCAGTGCCCACCCTAACGCGGTTCCAGATACGCAGTATTTT. The chain is built from TRBV20-1 and TRBJ2-3; D remains ambiguous. Per germline, CDR1 DFQATT and CDR2 SNEGSKA (reference sequence). The CDR3 length is 14 residues. Trimming cost V 6 bases and J 4 bases, with 17 bases left between them.

The chain is built from TRBV20-1 and TRBJ2-3; 7 positions agree with TRBD2. This CDR3 has 14 amino acids. V lost 5 bases to trimming and J lost 2 bases; unmatched junction nucleotides: 7. CDR1 and CDR2 (germline): DFQATT, SNEGSKA (reference sequence). This CDR3 is CSALEAGDTDTQYF. Written as DNA, the CDR3 is TGCAGTGCTCTGGAGGCGGGAGACACAGATACGCAGTATTTT.

This clonotype was counted between two and nine times. This chain connects TRBV5-1 to TRBJ1-1; D call uncertain. CDR3 length: 15 amino acids. Trimming removed 4 bases from V and 1 base from J, with 14 bases in between. Germline V lookup: CDR1 SGHRS, CDR2 YFSETQ. CDR3 residues: CASSTGSSGNTEAFF. CDR3 DNA sequence: TGCGCCAGCAGCACCGGTTCGTCGGGGAACACTGAAGCTTTCTTT.

This clonotype was observed a few times. The chain joins TRBV6-1 to TRBJ1-6; 10 positions match TRBD1. Germline CDR1 and CDR2: MNHNS and SASEGT. The CDR3 sequence is 15 residues long. Losses at the gene ends were 6 bases for V and 6 bases for J; bases not matched to a gene: 5. The CDR3 nucleotides are TGTGCCAGCAGGGACAGGGGGGACCCTAATTCACCCCTCCACTTT. Translation gives CASRDRGDPNSPLHF.

This clonotype was picked up many times. The CDR3 is CASSQGSPGLAVLSSYNEQFF. The CDR3 DNA sequence: TGTGCCAGCAGCCAAGGATCTCCGGGACTAGCGGTCTTAAGCTCCTACAATGAGCAGTTCTTC. The V gene is TRBV14, the J gene TRBJ2-1, with 11 bases fitting TRBD2. The CDR3 totals 21 residues. The junction had 14 bases not matched to a gene; V was cut back by 1 base and J by 0 bases. From germline, CDR1 is SGHDN and CDR2 FVKESK.

The chain carries TRBV20-1 and TRBJ2-7; D possibly corresponds to TRBD1 (6 bases). Germline CDR1 reads DFQATT; CDR2 reads SNEGSKA (reference sequence). V was cut by 2 bases and J by 6 bases, with 20 bases left in between. The CDR3 is 15 amino acids. CDR3: CSARRDTVASIEQYF. DNA for the CDR3: TGCAGTGCTAGAAGGGACACGGTCGCCTCTATCGAGCAGTACTTC.

This clonotype occurred a few times. The CDR3 loop reads CASSFRQTNEKLFF. The CDR3 coding sequence is TGTGCCAGCAGCTTCCGCCAAACTAATGAAAAACTGTTTTTT. The chain couples TRBV7-6 to TRBJ1-4, with D unclear. Trimming cost V 3 bases and J 1 base, with 6 bases left between them. This CDR3 has 14 amino acids. Germline loops: CDR1 SGHVS, CDR2 FNYEAQ.

V and J are TRBV24-1 and TRBJ2-3; no clear D. This CDR3 comprises 15 residues. Germline V CDR1 and CDR2: KGHDR, SFDVKD. V gave up 2 bases and J gave up 6 bases, with 14 bases separating them. The CDR3 sequence is CATSDSFLPTDTQYF. CDR3 bases: TGTGCCACCAGTGATTCTTTCCTCCCCACGGATACGCAGTATTTT.

The chain joins TRBV7-2 to TRBJ2-7, with D perhaps matching TRBD1 (6 bases). Per germline, CDR1 SGHTA and CDR2 FQGNSA. V was shortened by 1 base and J by 3 bases, with 10 bases between the two germline ends. The CDR3 totals 14 residues. In nucleotides, the CDR3 is TGTGCCAGCAGCTTAGGTGGGACACTCTACGAGCAGTACTTC. Residues: CASSLGGTLYEQYF.

This clonotype was counted only a few times. The chain links TRBV11-3 to TRBJ2-3; 7 bases are a match to TRBD2. The length of the CDR3 is 13 residues. CDR1 and CDR2 (germline): SGHNT, YENEEA. The junction had 2 bases not matched to a gene; V was cut back by 0 bases and J by 8 bases. Here the CDR3 reads CASSLDPGGTQYF. The CDR3 DNA reads as TGTGCCAGCAGCTTAGATCCGGGGGGTACGCAGTATTTT.

This clonotype was seen only a few times. The rearrangement links TRBV7-9 to TRBJ2-1, with 7 bases fitting TRBD1. V lost 5 bases, J lost 5 bases, and 6 bases stayed unmatched. The germline V gene encodes CDR1 SEHNR and CDR2 FQNEAQ (reference sequence). CDR3 length equals 14 residues. This CDR3 is CASSHSDRNNEQFF. The CDR3 DNA sequence: TGTGCCAGCAGCCACTCGGACAGGAACAATGAGCAGTTCTTC.